The T cell receptor beta chain described here comes from a study of identical twins. This clonotype was seen once. One end of the junction does not line up with germline, which may come from a read error. The CDR3 contains 14 residues. Germline values: CDR1 WNHNN, CDR2 SYGVQD (reference sequence). It was template switching that added a universal primer site, and there were unique molecular identifiers on the cDNA. In TCRdb, the 5' RACE reads were re-called with MiXCR into one record per CDR3 protein. The repertoire holds around 690,000 distinct CDR3 sequences, approximately 22% seen once, with 4% to 5.5% in the top ten. Another study also made use of these data, one on T cells expressing NK-cell markers. In that study: About six donors showed dominant NKG2C+ clonotypes comprising roughly 1.0-7.0% of their CD8+ T cells.

The rearrangement uses TRBV10-1 and TRBJ2-7; TRBD1 or TRBD2 may be the D gene (5 bases each). Sequencing input: PBMCs. This TCR derives from a woman aged 18-35 years in good health. The CDR3: CASSESPSIGEQHF. For the CDR3, the DNA is TGCGCCAGCAGTGAGTCGCCATCCATAGGGGAGCAGCACTTC.